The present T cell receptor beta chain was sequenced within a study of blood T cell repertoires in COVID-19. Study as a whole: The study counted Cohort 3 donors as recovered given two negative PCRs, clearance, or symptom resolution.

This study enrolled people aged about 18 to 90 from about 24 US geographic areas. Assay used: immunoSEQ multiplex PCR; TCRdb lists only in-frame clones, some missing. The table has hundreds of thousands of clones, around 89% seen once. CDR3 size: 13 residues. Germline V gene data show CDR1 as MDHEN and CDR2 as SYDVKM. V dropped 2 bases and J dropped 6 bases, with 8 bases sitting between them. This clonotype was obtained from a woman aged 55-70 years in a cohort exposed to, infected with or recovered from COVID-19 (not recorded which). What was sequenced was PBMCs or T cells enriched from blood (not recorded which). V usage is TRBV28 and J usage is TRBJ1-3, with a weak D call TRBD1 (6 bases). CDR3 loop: CASSLRTVNTIYF. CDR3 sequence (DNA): TGTGCCAGCAGTTTAAGGACAGTAAACACCATATATTTT. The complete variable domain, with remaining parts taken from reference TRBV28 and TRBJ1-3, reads DVKVTQSSRYLVKRTGEKVFLECVQDMDHENMFWYRQDPGLGLRLIYFSYDVKMKEKGDIPEGYSVSREKKERFSLILESASTNQTSMYLCASSLRTVNTIYFGEGSWLTVV.